Sequencing of this TCR beta chain was carried out in a study of blood T cell repertoires in COVID-19. The data were produced by immunoSEQ multiplex PCR, yet TCRdb's version contains in-frame clones alone and is incomplete. The sample has about 100,000 clones; just under 80% are singletons. Germline V gene sequence: CDR1 SEHNR, CDR2 FQNEAQ (reference sequence). CDR3 size: 15 residues. After removal of 0 bases from V and 4 bases from J, the junction contained 3 bases not matched to a gene. The gene calls are TRBV7-9 and TRBJ1-2, with 9 bases identical to TRBD1. The sample comprised peripheral blood. This sequence originates from a man in his 70s with active or convalescent COVID-19. The CDR3 reads CASSLAGTGRYGYTF. In nucleotides, the CDR3 is TGTGCCAGCAGCTTAGCGGGGACAGGGCGCTATGGCTACACCTTC. Filled out from reference TRBV7-9 and TRBJ1-2, the complete variable domain reads DTGVSQNPRHKITKRGQNVTFRCDPISEHNRLYWYRQTLGQGPEFLTYFQNEAQLEKSRLLSDRFSAERPKGSFSTLEIQRTEQGDSAMYLCASSLAGTGRYGYTFGSGTRLTVV.